The 25 T cell receptor beta chains given below trace back to one sample, sequenced in a study of neurological immune-mediated disorders. TCRdb itself ran the 5' RACE reads through MiXCR, one entry per CDR3 protein. The data hold about 120,000 distinct CDR3 sequences, with roughly 3.1% observed a single time. Specimen: PBMCs. These receptors were taken from a woman aged 30 to 39 with multiple sclerosis.

The chain joins TRBV15 to TRBJ2-7; D not resolved. The CDR3 has 14 residues. From germline, CDR1 is LNHNV and CDR2 YYDKDF (reference sequence). Trimming left V 0 bases short and J 2 bases short, with 8 bases between. CDR3 DNA: TGTGCCACCAGCAGAGACGGCGTAACCTACGAGCAGTACTTC. It translates to CATSRDGVTYEQYF.

This clonotype was counted at least ten times. The V and J genes are TRBV6-2 or TRBV6-3 and TRBJ1-2; D unresolved. The CDR3 consists of 14 residues. Germline-derived CDR1 and CDR2 are MNHEY and SVGEGT. Trimming pared 7 bases from V and 4 bases from J, leaving 16 bases between. The CDR3 coding sequence is TGTGCCAGCAACTCCTGGAGGGTCGGCTATGGCTACACCTTC. Translation: CASNSWRVGYGYTF.

This clonotype was seen repeatedly, ten times or more. The chain links TRBV6-9 to TRBJ1-5; D is ambiguous. The CDR3 spans 14 residues. Germline loops: CDR1 MNHGY, CDR2 SVAAGI. Trimming left V 2 bases short and J 3 bases short, with 8 bases between. The CDR3 loop reads CASSYSRANQPQHF. As DNA, the CDR3 is TGTGCCAGCAGTTATAGTAGGGCCAATCAGCCCCAGCATTTT.

This clonotype was counted ten times or more. V is TRBV27 and J is TRBJ2-3; D not certain. Trimming removed 0 bases at V and 8 bases at J, with 9 bases between. This CDR3 contains 13 residues. CDR1 and CDR2 (germline): MNHEY, SMNVEV (reference sequence). The CDR3 DNA reads as TGTGCCAGCAGTTTATCTATTACCGGTACGCAGTATTTT. Protein sequence: CASSLSITGTQYF.

The chain couples TRBV12-3 or TRBV12-4 to TRBJ2-3, with D perhaps matching TRBD2 (5 bases). There are 15 residues in the CDR3. Trimming shortened V by 4 bases and J by 5 bases, and 16 bases separated the two germline ends. CDR3: CASSYRVGVLDTQYF. The CDR3 nucleotides read TGTGCCAGCAGTTACCGGGTCGGGGTGTTAGATACGCAGTATTTT.

This clonotype has at least ten counts. V and J are TRBV12-3 or TRBV12-4 and TRBJ2-3; 7 nucleotides align to TRBD1. This CDR3 is 14 amino acids long. V gave up 7 bases and J gave up 1 base; unmatched junction bases: 5. CDR3 protein: CASTSDRGTDTQYF. CDR3 DNA: TGTGCCAGCACCTCCGACAGGGGCACAGATACGCAGTATTTT.

Comment on this clonotype: A much larger clone lies a single base off, so this may be a read error. The chain is built from TRBV20-1 and TRBJ1-2; tentative D call: TRBD1 (6 bases). CDR1 and CDR2 from the germline V gene are DFQATT and SNEGSKA (reference sequence). The CDR3 is 14 amino acids. CDR3 region: CGARGGGAGHGYTF. The CDR3 bases are TGCGGTGCCCGAGGGGGGGGCGCAGGGCATGGCTACACCTTC.

This clonotype was counted at least ten times. V usage is TRBV5-5 and J usage is TRBJ2-1; the D is unclear. Germline CDR1 SGHKS, CDR2 YYEKEE (reference sequence). The CDR3 spans 15 residues. V was shortened by 0 bases and J by 8 bases, with 15 bases between the two germline ends. CDR3 sequence reads: CASSLAGVESDEQFF. DNA for the CDR3: TGTGCCAGCAGCTTGGCAGGAGTAGAGTCCGATGAGCAGTTCTTC.

This clonotype was observed at least ten times. V gene TRBV20-1 combines with J gene TRBJ2-5, with a weak D call TRBD1 (6 bases). Per germline, CDR1 DFQATT and CDR2 SNEGSKA (reference sequence). The CDR3 has 14 amino acids. The germline V and J ends were trimmed by 6 bases and 2 bases, with 16 bases remaining between them. In nucleotides, the CDR3 is TGCAGTGCCAGTGACAGGTCGGAACAAGAGACCCAGTACTTC. This gives the protein CSASDRSEQETQYF.

This clonotype showed up many times. The gene calls are TRBV20-1 and TRBJ1-2, with D unresolved. Trimming stripped 1 base from V and 1 base from J, with 7 bases between. From germline, CDR1 is DFQATT and CDR2 SNEGSKA (reference sequence). The CDR3 consists of 13 residues. The CDR3 DNA follows: TGCAGTGCTAGAGGACCGGTTAACTATGGCTACACCTTC. Encoded protein: CSARGPVNYGYTF.

This clonotype was picked up many times. The rearrangement uses TRBV19 and TRBJ2-1; the D call may be TRBD1 or TRBD2 (6 bases each). Between the trimmed V and J ends, which lost 9 bases and 12 bases, there was a span of 15 bases. CDR3 length: 11 residues. Germline V lookup: CDR1 LNHDA, CDR2 SQIVND (reference sequence). In DNA, the CDR3 is TGTGCCAGCGACTCGGGGGCTCGGCAGTTCTTC. This translates into CASDSGARQFF.

The V gene is TRBV4-3, the J gene TRBJ1-1; D gene unclear. The CDR3 has 14 residues. CDR1 is LGHNA and CDR2 is YSLEER in the germline V gene. V was clipped by 0 bases and J by 1 base, with 6 bases between them. CDR3 region: CASSQDRRNTEAFF. Here the CDR3 DNA reads TGCGCCAGCAGCCAAGATCGTCGGAACACTGAAGCTTTCTTT.

This clonotype came up many times. The rearrangement uses TRBV7-2 and TRBJ1-5, with 7 bases identical to TRBD1. Looked up from germline, CDR1 is SGHTA and CDR2 is FQGNSA. The CDR3 runs to 14 residues. The trim removed 5 bases at V and 6 bases at J, leaving 7 bases unmatched. The CDR3 DNA sequence: TGTGCCAGCAGCGCGACAGGGTCGGGTCAGCCCCAGCATTTT. Translated, it gives CASSATGSGQPQHF.

This clonotype was recorded at least ten times. The J gene is TRBJ2-1, the V gene TRBV6-1, with 7 bases matching TRBD2. V dropped 2 bases and J dropped 5; count of bases not matched to a gene: 3. The CDR3 has 14 amino acids. Germline V gene lookup returns CDR1 MNHNS and CDR2 SASEGT. As DNA, the CDR3 is TGTGCCAGCAGTGAACCGGGGGGAGACAATGAGCAGTTCTTC. This encodes CASSEPGGDNEQFF.

The J gene is TRBJ2-3, the V gene TRBV20-1; D perhaps matches TRBD1 (6 bases). This CDR3 is built from 14 residues. V shed 3 bases and J shed 6 bases, with 16 bases lying between them. CDR1 is DFQATT and CDR2 is SNEGSKA in the germline V gene (reference sequence). CDR3 protein: CSASTGWSWDTQYF. Written as DNA, the CDR3 is TGCAGTGCTAGCACAGGGTGGAGCTGGGATACGCAGTATTTT.

This clonotype was recorded at least ten times. The V and J genes are TRBV6-5 and TRBJ2-1; perhaps TRBD2 as D (5 bases). Germline V lookup: CDR1 MNHEY, CDR2 SVGAGI. The CDR3 is 14 amino acids. Trimming took off 7 bases at V and 9 bases at J, with 19 bases between the two ends. The CDR3 DNA sequence: TGTGCCAGCATTGGGAGTCCCCCCCTTAGTGAGCAGTTCTTC. Encoded protein: CASIGSPPLSEQFF.

The gene calls are TRBV5-1 and TRBJ1-6; 7 nucleotides line up with TRBD1. The junction had 11 bases not matched to a gene; V was cut back by 0 bases and J by 8 bases. CDR1 is SGHRS and CDR2 is YFSETQ in the germline V gene. This CDR3 contains 17 residues. This CDR3 is CASSLVQGRGGHSPLHF. CDR3 nucleotide sequence: TGCGCCAGCAGCTTGGTTCAGGGGCGAGGGGGCCATTCACCCCTCCACTTT.

This clonotype was counted at least ten times. CDR3 in DNA: TGTGCCAGCAGTAATAAAGGGCGGATCTCCTACGAGCAGTACTTC. Protein sequence: CASSNKGRISYEQYF. The gene calls are TRBV6-5 and TRBJ2-7; D gene ambiguous. The germline V gene encodes CDR1 MNHEY and CDR2 SVGAGI. The CDR3 runs to 15 residues. V was shortened by 5 bases and J by 0 bases, with 14 bases between the two germline ends.

This clonotype was counted at least ten times. The rearrangement links TRBV7-8 to TRBJ2-2; possible D gene TRBD1, 6 bases. The germline V gene encodes CDR1 SGHVS and CDR2 FQNEAQ. There are 15 residues in the CDR3. Trimming cost V 6 bases and J 0 bases, with 11 bases left between them. CDR3 nucleotide sequence: TGTGCCAGCAGTGATGGACAGACGAACACCGGGGAGCTGTTTTTT. Amino acid sequence: CASSDGQTNTGELFF.

At least ten counts were recorded for this clonotype. The chain links TRBV12-3 or TRBV12-4 to TRBJ1-2; TRBD1 might be the D (5 bases). The CDR3 runs 12 residues. Trimming took 8 bases from V and 5 from J, leaving 12 bases between them. This CDR3 reads CASGARGYGYTF. In nucleotides, the CDR3 is TGTGCCAGCGGCGCGAGGGGATATGGCTACACCTTC.

Ten or more counts support this clonotype. The chain employs TRBV5-1 and TRBJ2-3; 8 nucleotides line up with TRBD1. The CDR3 contains 14 residues. Germline trimming cut 4 bases from V and 5 bases from J; bases unmatched to any gene: 6. Germline CDR1 and CDR2: SGHRS and YFSETQ. This CDR3 reads CASSGQGDLDTQYF. For the CDR3, the DNA is TGCGCCAGCAGCGGACAGGGAGATTTAGATACGCAGTATTTT.

Ten or more counts support this clonotype. The CDR3, as DNA: TGTGCCAGCAGCTTAGGCCGAGGGGTTCAAGAGACCCAGTACTTC. Encoded protein: CASSLGRGVQETQYF. The V gene is TRBV7-8, the J gene TRBJ2-5; possibly TRBD1 or TRBD2 for D (5 bases each). The CDR3 consists of 15 residues. The ends were cut back, 1 base at V and 2 bases at J, with 11 bases in the middle. Looked up from germline, CDR1 is SGHVS and CDR2 is FQNEAQ.

This clonotype was seen ten or more times. This chain connects TRBV6-6 to TRBJ2-1; tentative D call: TRBD1 (6 bases). V was pared by 0 bases and J by 4 bases, with 16 bases between. The germline gives CDR1 MNHNY, CDR2 SVGAGI (reference sequence). This CDR3 is 17 amino acids long. The CDR3 loop reads CASSYSTPQGIYNEQFF. CDR3 DNA sequence: TGTGCCAGCAGTTACTCCACCCCGCAGGGGATTTACAATGAGCAGTTCTTC.

In its sample, this clonotype was seen many times. The J gene is TRBJ2-1, the V gene TRBV20-1, with TRBD2 identical over 9 bases. V was pared by 1 base and J by 4 bases, with 2 bases of the junction left unmatched. Germline CDR1 and CDR2: DFQATT and SNEGSKA (reference sequence). This CDR3 is 14 amino acids long. The DNA of the CDR3 is TGCAGTGCTAGAGGGCTAGCGGGGTACAATGAGCAGTTCTTC. It yields the protein CSARGLAGYNEQFF.

This clonotype was recorded at least ten times. The chain has TRBV19 and TRBJ2-1; 7 nucleotides line up with TRBD2. Germline trimming cut 1 base from V and 5 bases from J; bases unmatched to any gene: 8. The CDR3 length is 16 residues. Germline V gene data show CDR1 as LNHDA and CDR2 as SQIVND (reference sequence). The CDR3 nucleotides are TGTGCCAGTAGTATAGTTTACCAGCGGGGAAACAATGAGCAGTTCTTC. This translates into CASSIVYQRGNNEQFF. The full variable domain, in which reference TRBV19 and TRBJ2-1 provide the parts outside the CDR3, is DGGITQSPKYLFRKEGQNVTLSCEQNLNHDAMYWYRQDPGQGLRLIYYSQIVNDFQKGDIAEGYSVSREKKESFPLTVTSAQKNPTAFYLCASSIVYQRGNNEQFFGPGTRLTVL.